The 26 T cell receptor beta chains listed next were all sequenced from one sample in a study of technical replicates of blood from several donors. The repertoire was sequenced with immunoSEQ multiplex PCR; TCRdb's copy has only in-frame clones and lacks some. Of about 82,000 clones listed, about 90% are singletons. The sequenced sample consisted of T cells isolated from PBMCs. These receptors came from a human donor in good health.

There are a few counts of this clone. This rearrangement joins TRBV6-1 to TRBJ2-5, with a possible D match to TRBD2 (6 bases). The germline V gene encodes CDR1 MNHNS and CDR2 SASEGT. The CDR3 totals 15 residues. Trimming stripped 8 bases from V and 1 base from J, with 17 bases between. CDR3 region: CASGLTSTSQETQYF. CDR3 bases: TGTGCCAGCGGGCTTACTAGCACTAGCCAAGAGACCCAGTACTTC.

This rearrangement joins TRBV2 to TRBJ1-5; no reliable D call. CDR3 length equals 15 residues. Germline-derived CDR1 and CDR2 are SNHLY and FYNNEI. Trimming shortened V by 1 base and J by 1 base, and 8 bases separated the two germline ends. CDR3 sequence (DNA): TGTGCCAGCAGTGAAGTACCGGGAAGCAATCAGCCCCAGCATTTT. It codes for CASSEVPGSNQPQHF.

V gene TRBV2 combines with J gene TRBJ2-2; 9 nucleotides match TRBD2. Germline values: CDR1 SNHLY, CDR2 FYNNEI. V shed 4 bases, J shed 3 bases, and the junction held 9 bases outside the gene matches. This CDR3 region has 17 residues. Here the CDR3 DNA reads TGTGCCAGCAGTGTTAGGGCTAGCGGGATATACACCGGGGAGCTGTTTTTT. It codes for CASSVRASGIYTGELFF.

This chain uses TRBV19 with TRBJ2-3; 8 nucleotides agree with TRBD1. Germline CDR1 reads LNHDA; CDR2 reads SQIVND (reference sequence). This CDR3 spans 15 amino acids. V lost 5 bases to trimming and J lost 0 bases; unmatched junction nucleotides: 4. The CDR3 sequence: CASSDRGSSTDTQYF. The CDR3 coding sequence is TGTGCCAGTAGTGACAGGGGTAGTAGCACAGATACGCAGTATTTT. Supplemented by reference TRBV19 and TRBJ2-3, the full variable domain reads DGGITQSPKYLFRKEGQNVTLSCEQNLNHDAMYWYRQDPGQGLRLIYYSQIVNDFQKGDIAEGYSVSREKKESFPLTVTSAQKNPTAFYLCASSDRGSSTDTQYFGPGTRLTVL.

The V call is TRBV13, the J call TRBJ2-3, with a possible D match to TRBD1 (5 bases). This CDR3 comprises 15 residues. The V gene lost 0 bases and the J gene lost 4 bases, with 11 bases spanning the gap. The germline CDR1 and CDR2 sequences are PRHDT and FYEKMQ (reference sequence). For the CDR3, the DNA is TGTGCCAGCAGCTTAGGCCGTACAGGTGCAGATACGCAGTATTTT. It yields the protein CASSLGRTGADTQYF.

V is TRBV10-3 and J is TRBJ2-1, with D tentatively TRBD2 (5 bases). CDR1 is ENHRY, CDR2 SYGVKD, per germline. V was trimmed by 0 bases and J by 0 bases, leaving 30 bases between them. CDR3 length: 23 residues. The DNA for the CDR3 is TGTGCCATCAGTGAGTCGTGGGGTTTAAACCCGAGAGACGGGGTAAGCTCCTACAATGAGCAGTTCTTC. Protein product: CAISESWGLNPRDGVSSYNEQFF.

The chain has TRBV5-1 and TRBJ2-5; TRBD2 matches 8 bases. Germline V gene sequence: CDR1 SGHRS, CDR2 YFSETQ. V shed 0 bases, J shed 7 bases, and the junction held 11 bases outside the gene matches. The CDR3 covers 16 residues. The CDR3 DNA is TGCGCCAGCAGCTTGGGAGTCGGGAGGGGGTTGGCGACCCAGTACTTC. This translates into CASSLGVGRGLATQYF.

This clone was detected once. The chain combines TRBV14 with TRBJ2-5; a weak D match, TRBD2 (5 bases). Trimming shortened V by 4 bases and J by 4 bases, and 19 bases separated the two germline ends. The CDR3 is made up of 16 amino acids. Germline assignment: CDR1 SGHDN and CDR2 FVKESK. CDR3 DNA sequence: TGTGCCAGCAGCCCACCCGGACTTAGTACGGGAGAGACCCAGTACTTC. Residues: CASSPPGLSTGETQYF. Full variable domain (outside the CDR3, taken from reference TRBV14 and TRBJ2-5): EAGVTQFPSHSVIEKGQTVTLRCDPISGHDNLYWYRRVMGKEIKFLLHFVKESKQDESGMPNNRFLAERTGGTYSTLKVQPAELEDSGVYFCASSPPGLSTGETQYFGPGTRLLVL.

This chain connects TRBV2 to TRBJ2-5, with D maybe TRBD1 (6 bases). This CDR3 has 17 amino acids. Trimming left V 10 bases short and J 4 bases short, with 28 bases between. Germline assignment: CDR1 SNHLY and CDR2 FYNNEI. CDR3 loop: CATQGVHRARVGETQYF. CDR3 bases: TGTGCCACCCAGGGTGTCCACAGGGCGCGGGTGGGAGAGACCCAGTACTTC.

The rearrangement links TRBV5-1 to TRBJ2-6; D gene uncertain. The V and J ends lost 4 bases and 2 bases respectively, with 7 bases between them. The germline V gene encodes CDR1 SGHRS and CDR2 YFSETQ. The CDR3 extends over 14 amino acids. DNA of the CDR3: TGCGCCAGCAGCCAGGCCCCTGGGGCCAACGTCCTGACTTTC. The encoded protein is CASSQAPGANVLTF.

Details on this clone: Its ends do not fully match the called genes, so a read error is possible. The chain combines TRBV5-5 with TRBJ2-7; 7 bases fit TRBD1. From germline, CDR1 is SGHKS and CDR2 YYEKEE (reference sequence). This CDR3 has 15 amino acids. The CDR3 protein is CASSLGLGGSDEQYF. In DNA, the CDR3 is TGTGCCAGCAGCTTGGGGTTAGGGGGCTCCGACGAGCAGTACTTC.

The chain couples TRBV9 to TRBJ2-3, with 9 positions matching TRBD1. Germline-derived CDR1 and CDR2 are SGDLS and YYNGEE. This CDR3 is built from 16 residues. V gave up 3 bases and J gave up 2 bases; unmatched junction bases: 7. In DNA form, the CDR3 reads TGTGCCAGCAGCGCCTCCGGGACAGGGTACACAGATACGCAGTATTTT. Translation gives CASSASGTGYTDTQYF.

V and J are TRBV10-3 and TRBJ2-7, with TRBD2 identical over 11 bases. Per germline, CDR1 ENHRY and CDR2 SYGVKD. J lost 3 bases, V lost 0 bases, and 4 bases had no gene match. The CDR3 has 16 residues. This chain's CDR3 is CAISESLAGGFYEQYF. CDR3 nucleotides: TGTGCCATCAGTGAGTCGCTAGCGGGGGGATTCTACGAGCAGTACTTC.

This clone has more than one count but fewer than ten. The rearrangement uses TRBV5-1 and TRBJ1-2; TRBD1 aligns across 7 bases. The germline CDR1 and CDR2 sequences are SGHRS and YFSETQ. The CDR3 has 14 amino acids. J was trimmed by 4 bases and V by 2 bases; bases with no gene match: 5. CDR3 in DNA: TGCGCCAGCAGCTTTTCAGGGGGGAGCTATGGCTACACCTTC. Translation gives CASSFSGGSYGYTF.

The V call is TRBV2, the J call TRBJ2-7; unclear D gene. This CDR3 is built from 11 residues. Trimming shortened V by 5 bases and J by 2 bases, and 4 bases separated the two germline ends. Germline V gene sequence: CDR1 SNHLY, CDR2 FYNNEI. The CDR3 reads CASSPTYEQYF. The CDR3 coding sequence is TGTGCCAGCAGTCCCACCTACGAGCAGTACTTC.

The V call is TRBV7-2, the J call TRBJ2-5; the match to TRBD2 covers 8 bases. The CDR3 has 14 residues. V lost 5 bases, J lost 7 bases, and 9 bases stayed unmatched. The germline CDR1 and CDR2 sequences are SGHTA and FQGNSA. This chain's CDR3 is CASSQAGAYGTQYF. In DNA, the CDR3 is TGTGCCAGCAGCCAAGCGGGAGCATACGGGACCCAGTACTTC.

The chain carries TRBV11-2 and TRBJ1-1; TRBD1 aligns across 7 bases. The CDR3 length is 14 residues. V trimming: 6 bases; J trimming: 9 bases; junction bases outside the gene matches: 13. The germline V gene has CDR1 SGHAT and CDR2 FQNNGV. CDR3: CASSSVRDRSQAFF. The CDR3 DNA reads as TGTGCCAGCAGTTCCGTCCGGGACAGATCCCAAGCTTTCTTT.

This rearrangement joins TRBV4-1 to TRBJ1-5, with 8 positions matching TRBD1. J was trimmed by 6 bases and V by 0 bases; bases with no gene match: 4. The CDR3 is made up of 15 amino acids. CDR1 MGHRA and CDR2 YSYEKL come from the germline V gene. CDR3 bases: TGCGCCAGCAGCCAAGATCAGGGGGCTGGTCAGCCCCAGCATTTT. Its protein product is CASSQDQGAGQPQHF.

This chain joins TRBV7-6 and TRBJ2-1, with TRBD2 matching over 9 bases. This CDR3 has 15 amino acids. Germline V gene sequence: CDR1 SGHVS, CDR2 FNYEAQ. The junction had 6 bases not matched to a gene; V was cut back by 3 bases and J by 6 bases. CDR3 coding DNA: TGTGCCAGCAGCTTGACTAGCGGACTCTTCAATGAGCAGTTCTTC. This encodes CASSLTSGLFNEQFF.

The table lists this clone with a count of one. The chain is built from TRBV10-1 and TRBJ2-2, with D perhaps matching TRBD2 (6 bases). The V and J ends lost 11 bases and 2 bases respectively, with 9 bases between them. CDR1 is WNHNN and CDR2 is SYGVQD in the germline V gene (reference sequence). The CDR3 has 12 residues. As DNA, the CDR3 is TGCGCCCGGGGGACCAACACCGGGGAGCTGTTTTTT. This translates into CARGTNTGELFF.

The chain links TRBV9 to TRBJ2-3; perhaps TRBD1 as D (6 bases). This CDR3 contains 15 residues. Germline CDR1 and CDR2: SGDLS and YYNGEE. Trimming removed 4 bases from V and 5 bases from J, with 17 bases in between. The CDR3 sequence: CASSPNQMDRDTQYF. DNA for the CDR3: TGTGCCAGCAGCCCAAACCAGATGGACAGAGATACGCAGTATTTT.

This chain connects TRBV5-1 to TRBJ1-3; D gene uncertain. V lost 6 bases and J 0 bases, leaving 7 bases between the germline ends. This CDR3 has 13 residues. Germline V gene lookup returns CDR1 SGHRS and CDR2 YFSETQ. The CDR3 DNA is TGCGCCAGCACTAGGTCCTCTGGAAACACCATATATTTT. It yields the protein CASTRSSGNTIYF.

The chain combines TRBV7-6 with TRBJ2-2; unclear D gene. CDR1 and CDR2 (germline): SGHVS, FNYEAQ. V was pared by 0 bases and J by 7 bases, with 12 bases between. The CDR3 sequence is 15 residues long. CDR3 in amino acids: CASSLAHHLFGELFF. CDR3 bases: TGTGCCAGCAGCTTAGCCCACCATCTATTCGGGGAGCTGTTTTTT.

The J gene is TRBJ2-1, the V gene TRBV2; the D gene is possibly TRBD2 (5 bases). The length of the CDR3 is 13 residues. V dropped 5 bases and J dropped 7 bases, with 12 bases sitting between them. The germline CDR1 and CDR2 sequences are SNHLY and FYNNEI. Written as DNA, the CDR3 is TGTGCCAGCAGTCCTCTTCGCGGGAATGAGCAGTTCTTC. Its translation is CASSPLRGNEQFF.

The chain uses TRBV4-2 and TRBJ1-1; D possibly corresponds to TRBD1 (5 bases). Trimming left V 0 bases short and J 5 bases short, with 19 bases between. This CDR3 spans 17 amino acids. From germline, CDR1 is LGHNA and CDR2 YNFKEQ. As DNA, the CDR3 is TGTGCCAGCAGCCAAGATATAGGATCGGACATTCGAACTGAAGCTTTCTTT. Residues: CASSQDIGSDIRTEAFF.

This chain joins TRBV7-9 and TRBJ1-5; TRBD1 might be the D (5 bases). V was shortened by 4 bases and J by 7 bases, with 11 bases between the two germline ends. The length of the CDR3 is 13 residues. Germline V gene data show CDR1 as SEHNR and CDR2 as FQNEAQ (reference sequence). The DNA of the CDR3 is TGTGCCAGCAGCTGGGGGGTGGGACAGCCCCAGCATTTT. Its protein is CASSWGVGQPQHF.